This T cell receptor (beta chain) was observed in a study of OX40 agonist ivuxolimab in advanced cancers. Turning to the study itself: One hepatocellular carcinoma and a couple of cutaneous melanoma patients partially responded.

Here immunoSEQ multiplex PCR was the method, and the copy in TCRdb shows in-frame clones only, minus some. Among just under 35,000 clones, about 92% were seen once, and the ten largest hold 30% to 40%. Germline values: CDR1 SEHNR, CDR2 FQNEAQ (reference sequence). This CDR3 has 16 residues. V was cut by 1 base and J by 8 bases, with 18 bases left in between. The sequencing here drew on CD4+ or CD8+ T cells sorted from blood, taken in a trial of the OX40 agonist ivuxolimab. V gene TRBV7-9 combines with J gene TRBJ2-1; no firm D call. The sequence derives from an adult with an advanced solid tumor such as melanoma, head and neck, liver or kidney cancer. In DNA form, the CDR3 reads TGTGCCAGCAGCTTAGACGACGTGGTAGACCGGGATGAGCAGTTCTTC. This encodes CASSLDDVVDRDEQFF.